A selection of T cell receptor beta chains follows, all from one sample in a study of T cell responses to AZD1222 COVID-19 vaccine. Data came from immunoSEQ multiplex PCR; TCRdb stores just in-frame clones and leaves some out. The sample includes approximately 83,000 clones, under 95% of them seen just once. Specimen: peripheral blood, collected on day 0 of MenACWY control vaccination. These receptors all stem from an adult in good health. The CDR3 runs from the conserved cysteine through the conserved F or W. Each record gives: V gene, J gene, clone size, D gene, CDR3 DNA, CDR3 protein. A D gene is named only where the DNA matches it firmly. The size entry is marked missing in some rows and otherwise reads once, few, many or a size class.

TRBV6-2/TRBV6-3	TRBJ1-1	NA	TRBD1	TGTGCCAGCAGCTCGAAGACAGGGGGCACTGAAGCTTTCTTT	CASSSKTGGTEAFF
TRBV9	TRBJ1-1	NA	NA	TGTGCCAGCAGCGTAGGCTGGAACACTGAAGCTTTCTTT	CASSVGWNTEAFF
TRBV30	TRBJ1-1	NA	TRBD1	TGTGCCTGGAGTTTCGGGACAGGGGCTGAAGCTTTCTTT	CAWSFGTGAEAFF
TRBV5-6	TRBJ2-7	once	NA	TGTGCCAGCAGCTTGGTAGTCACTCGAGACGGGGAGTACTTC	CASSLVVTRDGEYF
TRBV3-1/TRBV3-2	TRBJ1-2	NA	NA	TGTGCCAGCAGCCAAGCCGACGACTATGGCTACACCTTC	CASSQADDYGYTF
TRBV10-1	TRBJ1-1	NA	NA	TGCGCCAGCAGTGAGTCTGCGGGGAACACTGAAGCTTTCTTT	CASSESAGNTEAFF
TRBV30	TRBJ2-5	NA	NA	TGTGCCTGGGAAGGAGGGAACCAAGAGACCCAGTACTTC	CAWEGGNQETQYF
TRBV5-1	TRBJ2-7	NA	TRBD2	TGCGCCAGCAGCTTGGGTAGCGGGAGGTCCTACGAGCAGTACTTC	CASSLGSGRSYEQYF
TRBV19	TRBJ2-5	NA	NA	TGTGCCAGTAGTATTATGCTCTCGGCCAGGGTGCGCGGGGAGACCCAGTACTTC	CASSIMLSARVRGETQYF
TRBV2	TRBJ1-2	NA	TRBD1	TGTGCCAGCAGTCCGGGACAGATCTATGGCTACACCTTC	CASSPGQIYGYTF
TRBV16	TRBJ2-7	NA	NA	TGTGCCAGCAGCCTTCAGGAATCCTACGAGCAGTACTTC	CASSLQESYEQYF
TRBV19	TRBJ1-5	NA	NA	TGTGCCAGTAACTTACAGGGCCAGCCCCAGCATTTT	CASNLQGQPQHF
TRBV7-9	TRBJ1-2	NA	NA	TGTGCCAGCAGCCCCCCCGCTTCAGGCTATGGCTACACCTTC	CASSPPASGYGYTF
TRBV6-6	TRBJ2-2	NA	NA	TGTGCCAGCAGTTACGGTTCGGCCGGGGAGCTGTTTTTT	CASSYGSAGELFF
TRBV7-7	TRBJ2-1	NA	TRBD2	TGTGCTAGCAGCCCCGCCCCCAGCGGGAGGTTCTTC	CASSPAPSGRFF
TRBV5-6	TRBJ2-7	few	TRBD2	TGTGCCAGCAGCCGACTAGCGGGAGGCACCTACGAGCAGTACTTC	CASSRLAGGTYEQYF
TRBV21-1	TRBJ2-3	NA	NA	TGTGCCAGCAGCAAAGCGCCCCTCACAGATACGCAGTATTTT	CASSKAPLTDTQYF
TRBV9	TRBJ2-5	NA	NA	TGTGCCAGCAGCCCCCCCGGGACACGACAAGAGACCCAGTACTTC	CASSPPGTRQETQYF
TRBV9	TRBJ2-7	NA	NA	TGTGCCAGCAGCGTAGACAGTTTGGGCTACGAGCAGTACTTC	CASSVDSLGYEQYF
TRBV9	TRBJ2-3	NA	TRBD1	TGTGCCAGCAGCGTGACAGGGAGTTATGATACGCAGTATTTT	CASSVTGSYDTQYF
TRBV27	TRBJ2-7	NA	NA	TGTGCCAGCAGTTTACAGGGCCCATTAGATGAGCAGTACTTC	CASSLQGPLDEQYF
TRBV5-5	TRBJ2-5	NA	TRBD2	TGTGCCAGCAGCTTGGCCGGGCTAGCGGGACCTCAAGAGACCCAGTACTTC	CASSLAGLAGPQETQYF
TRBV6-5	TRBJ2-7	NA	TRBD1	TGTGCCACCAAGACAGGGGTCGACTACGAGCAGTACTTC	CATKTGVDYEQYF
TRBV5-1	TRBJ1-1	NA	NA	TGCGCCAGCAGCCTTTACACCTTTAACACTGAAGCTTTCTTT	CASSLYTFNTEAFF
TRBV7-2	TRBJ1-2	NA	TRBD1	TGTGCCAGCAGCTGGGACAGGGAGGCGTATGGCTACACCTTC	CASSWDREAYGYTF
TRBV2	TRBJ1-6	NA	NA	TGTGCCAGCAGTGAGTTGGAATCCTATAATTCACCCCTCCACTTT	CASSELESYNSPLHF
TRBV27	TRBJ2-7	NA	TRBD2	TGTGCCAGCAGATCTGGGACTAGCGGCGAGCAGTACTTC	CASRSGTSGEQYF
TRBV5-1	TRBJ2-5	NA	TRBD2	TGCGCCAGCAGTCTAGCGGGAGGCCCCCAAGAGACCCAGTACTTC	CASSLAGGPQETQYF
TRBV7-2	TRBJ2-5	NA	NA	TGTGCCAGCAGCTTAGCATCCAGGGAACAAGAGACCCAGTACTTC	CASSLASREQETQYF
TRBV18	TRBJ1-4	NA	TRBD1	TGTGCCAGCTCCCCAGACAGGGCTGGCGAAAAACTGTTTTTT	CASSPDRAGEKLFF
TRBV18	TRBJ2-6	NA	NA	TGTGCCAGCTCACTGGCGGTGACTGGGGCCAACGTCCTGACTTTC	CASSLAVTGANVLTF
TRBV11-2	TRBJ1-1	once	NA	TGTGCCAGCAGCTTTGTAGGCTTCACTGAAGCTTTCTTT	CASSFVGFTEAFF
TRBV9	TRBJ1-2	NA	NA	TGTGCCAGCAGCGTAGTGCAACAGCTCCAGTCCTATGGCTACACCTTC	CASSVVQQLQSYGYTF
TRBV12-3/TRBV12-4	TRBJ2-3	NA	TRBD2	TGTGCCAGCGGGCCTAGCGGGAGTGCAACGCAGTATTTT	CASGPSGSATQYF
TRBV5-1	TRBJ2-2	NA	NA	TGCGCCAGCAGGTTCGGTAGCGGAAACACCGGGGAGCTGTTTTTT	CASRFGSGNTGELFF
TRBV6-6	TRBJ2-7	NA	NA	TGTGCCAGCAGTTACGAGGGGATAAGGGAGCAGTACTTC	CASSYEGIREQYF
TRBV6-4	TRBJ1-6	NA	NA	TGTGCCAGCAGTGAATCGAGCAATTCACCCCTCCACTTT	CASSESSNSPLHF
TRBV6-5	TRBJ2-7	NA	NA	TGTGCCAGCAGCAAAGGGGGTAGGGCCCCCTACGAGCAGTACTTC	CASSKGGRAPYEQYF
TRBV10-3	TRBJ1-2	NA	NA	TGTGCCATCCAGGGAGTGGACTATGGCTACACCTTC	CAIQGVDYGYTF
TRBV9	TRBJ2-1	NA	NA	TGTGCCAGCAGCGTTGGTCCCTCCTACAATGAGCAGTTCTTC	CASSVGPSYNEQFF
TRBV3-1/TRBV3-2	TRBJ1-1	once	NA	TGTGCCAGCTCTGACAGTAACACTGAAGCTTTCTTT	CASSDSNTEAFF
TRBV7-9	TRBJ2-5	once	NA	TGTGCCAGCAGCTTGACGAACGAGGAGACCCAGTACTTC	CASSLTNEETQYF
TRBV5-6	TRBJ2-7	NA	NA	TGTGCCAGCAGCTTGAGCGGGTTCTGGGGAAGCTCCTACGAGCAGTACTTC	CASSLSGFWGSSYEQYF
TRBV14	TRBJ1-1	NA	NA	TGTGCCAGCGAACCGCTGTGGGGCACTGAAGCTTTCTTT	CASEPLWGTEAFF
TRBV19	TRBJ1-5	few	NA	TGTGCCAGTACGGACAGCAATCAGCCCCAGCATTTT	CASTDSNQPQHF